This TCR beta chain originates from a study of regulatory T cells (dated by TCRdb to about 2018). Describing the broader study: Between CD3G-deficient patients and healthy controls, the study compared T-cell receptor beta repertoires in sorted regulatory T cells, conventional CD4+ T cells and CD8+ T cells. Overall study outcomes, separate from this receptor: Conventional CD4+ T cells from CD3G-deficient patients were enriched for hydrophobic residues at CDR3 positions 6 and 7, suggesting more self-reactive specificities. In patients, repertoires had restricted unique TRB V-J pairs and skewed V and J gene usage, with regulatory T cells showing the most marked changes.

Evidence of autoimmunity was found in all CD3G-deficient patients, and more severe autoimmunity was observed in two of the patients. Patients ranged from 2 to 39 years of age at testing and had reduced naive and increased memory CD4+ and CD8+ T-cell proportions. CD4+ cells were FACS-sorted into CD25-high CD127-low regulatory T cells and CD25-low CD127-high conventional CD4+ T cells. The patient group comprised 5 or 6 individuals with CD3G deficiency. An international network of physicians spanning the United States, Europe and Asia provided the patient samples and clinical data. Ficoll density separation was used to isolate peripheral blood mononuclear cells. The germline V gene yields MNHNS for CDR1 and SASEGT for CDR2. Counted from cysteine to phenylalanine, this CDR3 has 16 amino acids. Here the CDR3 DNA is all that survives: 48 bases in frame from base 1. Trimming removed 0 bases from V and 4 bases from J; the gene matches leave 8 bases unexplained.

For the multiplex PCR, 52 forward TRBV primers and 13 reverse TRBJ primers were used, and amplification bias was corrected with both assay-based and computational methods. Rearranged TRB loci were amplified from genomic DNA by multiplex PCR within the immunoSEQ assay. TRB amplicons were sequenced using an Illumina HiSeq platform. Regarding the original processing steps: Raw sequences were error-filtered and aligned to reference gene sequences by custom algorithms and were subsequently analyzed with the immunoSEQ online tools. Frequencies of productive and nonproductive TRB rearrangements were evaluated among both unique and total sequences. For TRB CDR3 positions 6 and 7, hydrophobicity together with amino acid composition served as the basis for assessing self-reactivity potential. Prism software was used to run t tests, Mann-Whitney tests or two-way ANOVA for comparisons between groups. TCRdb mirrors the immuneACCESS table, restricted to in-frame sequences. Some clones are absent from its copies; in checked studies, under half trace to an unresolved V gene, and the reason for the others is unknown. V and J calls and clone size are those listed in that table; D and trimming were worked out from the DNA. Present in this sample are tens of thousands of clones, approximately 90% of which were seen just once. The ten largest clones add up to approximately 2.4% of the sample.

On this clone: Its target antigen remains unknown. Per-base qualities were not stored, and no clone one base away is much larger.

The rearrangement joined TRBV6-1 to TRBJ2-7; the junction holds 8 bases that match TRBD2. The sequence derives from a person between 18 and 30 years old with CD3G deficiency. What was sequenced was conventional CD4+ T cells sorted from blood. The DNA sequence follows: TGTGCCAGCAGTGAAGCCCATAGCGGGACCCCTTACGAGCAGTACTTC. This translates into CASSEAHSGTPYEQYF.